Listed here are 4 T cell receptor beta chains from one sample, sequenced in a study of T cell clusters in autoimmune cytopenias. TRB was amplified from roughly 250 ng of peripheral blood genomic DNA per sample. TRB was amplified by touch-down multiplex PCR, primer pools A and B combined. After re-calling the multiplex PCR reads, TCRdb lists one entry per CDR3 protein, DNA absent. The sample includes 900 to 1,200 distinct CDR3 sequences. Sample: peripheral blood. The source is a human donor with an autoimmune cytopenia or autoimmune hepatitis (not recorded which).

Judged by frequency, this clonotype is medium-sized. The genes are TRBV5-4 and TRBJ2-2; TCRdb picks TRBD2, but there is no DNA to check that call. Germline assignment: CDR1 SGHNT and CDR2 YYREEE (reference sequence). This CDR3 comprises 16 residues. CDR3 protein: CASGPSRDLNTGELFF.

Measured by frequency, this clonotype is medium-sized. V and J are TRBV20-1 and TRBJ1-3; TCRdb returns TRBD1, unconfirmable since there is no DNA. This CDR3 is built from 15 residues. From germline, CDR1 is DFQATT and CDR2 SNEGSKA (reference sequence). The CDR3 region is CSLRDDRGHGNTIYF.

V is TRBV11-1 and J is TRBJ2-1; TCRdb gives TRBD1 as the D gene, but with no DNA this cannot be confirmed. Germline assignment: CDR1 SGHAT and CDR2 FQDESV (reference sequence). The CDR3 covers 14 residues. The CDR3 sequence: CASSKPGIYNEQFF.

This clonotype is identified as large from frequency. The chain couples TRBV6-6 to TRBJ2-5. Germline CDR1 MNHNY, CDR2 SVGAGI (reference sequence). The CDR3 runs to 13 residues. This CDR3 reads CASSYGMGETQYF.